The 18 T cell receptor beta chains presented below share a single source sample, sequenced in a study of response to subunit inactivated influenza vaccine. TCRdb redid the calling of the RT-PCR reads with MiXCR, one entry per CDR3 protein. The sample carries roughly 790,000 distinct CDR3 sequences, roughly 20% recorded once. Sequences were derived from PBMCs from blood, sampled more than 4 days after vaccination. Receptor source: a man aged 45-60 years who received an inactivated influenza vaccine.

This clonotype was seen a handful of times. The CDR3 sequence: CASSLTVGNTEAFF. CDR3 sequence (DNA): TGTGCCAGCAGTTTAACAGTGGGGAACACTGAAGCTTTCTTT. The chain combines TRBV6-2 or TRBV6-3 with TRBJ1-1, with no clear D. This CDR3 is 14 amino acids long. The germline gives CDR1 MNHEY, CDR2 SVGEGT. V dropped 4 bases and J dropped 1 base, with 10 bases sitting between them.

The chain uses TRBV5-1 and TRBJ2-7; 8 positions agree with TRBD1. The junction had 3 bases not matched to a gene; V was cut back by 1 base and J by 0 bases. CDR3 length: 15 residues. Germline-derived CDR1 and CDR2 are SGHRS and YFSETQ. Here the CDR3 reads CASSLFGQGSYEQYF. The CDR3 DNA reads as TGCGCCAGCAGCTTGTTTGGACAGGGCTCCTACGAGCAGTACTTC. Looking up the rest from reference TRBV5-1 and TRBJ2-7 gives the full variable domain: KAGVTQTPRYLIKTRGQQVTLSCSPISGHRSVSWYQQTPGQGLQFLFEYFSETQRNKGNFPGRFSGRQFSNSRSEMNVSTLELGDSALYLCASSLFGQGSYEQYFGPGTRLTVT.

This chain connects TRBV7-8 to TRBJ2-2; TRBD2 aligns across 12 bases. V shed 8 bases, J shed 4 bases, and the junction held 5 bases outside the gene matches. This CDR3 comprises 15 residues. Germline loops: CDR1 SGHVS, CDR2 FQNEAQ. CDR3: CASAGLAGFTGELFF. CDR3 nucleotides: TGTGCCAGCGCCGGACTAGCGGGATTCACCGGGGAGCTGTTTTTT.

The chain links TRBV28 to TRBJ2-1; 8 positions agree with TRBD2. V dropped 5 bases and J dropped 4; count of bases not matched to a gene: 7. Germline CDR1 and CDR2: MDHEN and SYDVKM. The CDR3 spans 15 residues. The CDR3 loop is CASSPTGLGYNEQFF. The CDR3 DNA is TGTGCCAGCAGTCCTACGGGACTAGGATACAATGAGCAGTTCTTC.

The chain recombines TRBV7-9 with TRBJ2-1, with D unclear. The germline V gene has CDR1 SEHNR and CDR2 FQNEAQ (reference sequence). The CDR3 loop spans 14 amino acids. With 5 bases removed from V and 4 bases from J, the gap between germline ends came to 12 bases. Written as DNA, the CDR3 is TGTGCCAGCAGCCCTGTGACGTATTACAATGAGCAGTTCTTC. Translation: CASSPVTYYNEQFF. The whole variable domain, remainder taken from reference TRBV7-9 and TRBJ2-1, is DTGVSQNPRHKITKRGQNVTFRCDPISEHNRLYWYRQTLGQGPEFLTYFQNEAQLEKSRLLSDRFSAERPKGSFSTLEIQRTEQGDSAMYLCASSPVTYYNEQFFGPGTRLTVL.

This chain joins TRBV28 and TRBJ2-5; D remains ambiguous. From germline, CDR1 is MDHEN and CDR2 SYDVKM. The CDR3 contains 15 residues. Trimming left V 2 bases short and J 0 bases short, with 10 bases between. The CDR3 spells CASSLPGLYQETQYF. In DNA, the CDR3 is TGTGCCAGCAGTTTACCGGGCCTGTACCAAGAGACCCAGTACTTC.

V usage is TRBV10-2 and J usage is TRBJ2-5, with 10 bases that match TRBD1. This CDR3 has 15 amino acids. CDR1 and CDR2 from the germline V gene are WSHSY and SAAADI. V lost 0 bases, J lost 5 bases, and 3 bases stayed unmatched. The CDR3 protein is CASSESTGGLETQYF. CDR3 nucleotide sequence: TGCGCCAGCAGTGAGTCGACAGGGGGCCTTGAGACCCAGTACTTC.

The rearrangement links TRBV15 to TRBJ2-1; no reliable D call. V lost 0 bases and J lost 3, with 6 bases in between. The CDR3 has 14 residues. Germline V gene data show CDR1 as LNHNV and CDR2 as YYDKDF (reference sequence). The CDR3 spells CATSRERNYNEQFF. CDR3 DNA sequence: TGTGCCACCAGCAGAGAACGGAACTACAATGAGCAGTTCTTC.

The genes are TRBV7-2 and TRBJ2-7, with D maybe TRBD2 (6 bases). The CDR3 loop spans 15 amino acids. V was cut by 1 base and J by 2 bases, with 12 bases left in between. Germline CDR1 SGHTA, CDR2 FQGNSA. CDR3 nucleotides: TGTGCCAGCAGCTTAGATGGGGGGTTTACCTACGAGCAGTACTTC. Its protein product is CASSLDGGFTYEQYF.

The J gene is TRBJ1-1, the V gene TRBV5-1, with a tentative D call TRBD1 (5 bases). Germline V gene data show CDR1 as SGHRS and CDR2 as YFSETQ. The CDR3 is 14 amino acids. Trimming pared 3 bases from V and 1 base from J, leaving 10 bases between. The CDR3 loop reads CASSSGPANTEAFF. Written as DNA, the CDR3 is TGCGCCAGCAGCTCAGGGCCAGCGAACACTGAAGCTTTCTTT. Based on the CDR3 plus reference TRBV5-1 and TRBJ1-1, the full variable domain is KAGVTQTPRYLIKTRGQQVTLSCSPISGHRSVSWYQQTPGQGLQFLFEYFSETQRNKGNFPGRFSGRQFSNSRSEMNVSTLELGDSALYLCASSSGPANTEAFFGQGTRLTVV.

This clonotype was seen a few times. The chain joins TRBV4-3 to TRBJ2-1; D ambiguous. The germline V and J ends were trimmed by 1 base and 0 bases, with 7 bases remaining between them. Looked up from germline, CDR1 is LGHNA and CDR2 is YSLEER. The CDR3 is made up of 15 amino acids. For the CDR3, the DNA is TGCGCCAGCAGCCAAGGGGTCAACTCCTACAATGAGCAGTTCTTC. Its translation: CASSQGVNSYNEQFF.

The chain joins TRBV11-2 to TRBJ2-1; D is unresolved. The V end was cut by 0 bases, the J end by 0 bases, with 9 bases between. This CDR3 comprises 16 residues. The germline V gene has CDR1 SGHAT and CDR2 FQNNGV. The CDR3: CASSLDLMSSYNEQFF. DNA for the CDR3: TGTGCCAGCAGCTTAGATCTGATGAGCTCCTACAATGAGCAGTTCTTC. Supplemented by reference TRBV11-2 and TRBJ2-1, the full variable domain reads EAGVAQSPRYKIIEKRQSVAFWCNPISGHATLYWYQQILGQGPKLLIQFQNNGVVDDSQLPKDRFSAERLKGVDSTLKIQPAKLEDSAVYLCASSLDLMSSYNEQFFGPGTRLTVL.

J is TRBJ2-5 and V is TRBV4-2, with 9 bases fitting TRBD2. The length of the CDR3 is 19 residues. J gave up 4 bases and V 3 bases, and 18 bases lay outside the gene matches. In germline, CDR1 is LGHNA, CDR2 YNFKEQ. In DNA form, the CDR3 reads TGTGCCAGCAGCCAGCGTGGGGCTAGCGGGGCCCTCGAAGGAGAGACCCAGTACTTC. It yields the protein CASSQRGASGALEGETQYF.

This clonotype was seen a handful of times. The chain combines TRBV5-6 with TRBJ2-7, with D hard to call. The CDR3 length is 13 residues. CDR1 SGHDT and CDR2 YYEEEE come from the germline V gene. Trimming removed 3 bases at V and 7 bases at J, with 14 bases between. DNA of the CDR3: TGTGCCAGCAGCTATGCGTGGCAGCCAGAGCAGTACTTC. Translated: CASSYAWQPEQYF.

In its sample, this clonotype was seen a few times. This rearrangement joins TRBV7-2 to TRBJ2-7, with TRBD2 identical over 7 bases. V dropped 0 bases and J dropped 4; count of bases not matched to a gene: 15. The germline V gene encodes CDR1 SGHTA and CDR2 FQGNSA. The CDR3 sequence is 18 residues long. The CDR3: CASSLAGGRAGVWYEQYF. For the CDR3, the DNA is TGTGCCAGCAGCTTAGCTGGTGGACGGGCGGGAGTTTGGTACGAGCAGTACTTC.

This clonotype was seen a handful of times. The chain carries TRBV20-1 and TRBJ2-7; 9 bases are shared with TRBD2. After removal of 0 bases from V and 4 bases from J, the junction contained 4 bases not matched to a gene. There are 14 residues in the CDR3. CDR1 and CDR2 (germline): DFQATT, SNEGSKA (reference sequence). Written as DNA, the CDR3 is TGCAGTGCTAGAGATGGGACTAGCTTGTACGAGCAGTACTTC. Its protein is CSARDGTSLYEQYF.

This clonotype was recorded a few times. The chain couples TRBV5-1 to TRBJ2-1; 12 positions match TRBD2. CDR1 SGHRS and CDR2 YFSETQ come from the germline V gene. This CDR3 is 16 amino acids long. V lost 1 base to trimming and J lost 8 bases; unmatched junction nucleotides: 7. The CDR3 is CASSLPGTSGLDEQFF. In nucleotides, the CDR3 is TGCGCCAGCAGCTTGCCAGGGACTAGCGGGTTGGATGAGCAGTTCTTC.

This clonotype was observed a handful of times. The rearrangement links TRBV6-5 to TRBJ1-2; D is perhaps TRBD1 (5 bases). From germline, CDR1 is MNHEY and CDR2 SVGAGI. There are 11 residues in the CDR3. Deletions cut 10 bases from V and 4 bases from J, with 10 bases between. The CDR3 region is CAIGDGYGYTF. In DNA, the CDR3 is TGTGCCATCGGGGACGGCTATGGCTACACCTTC.